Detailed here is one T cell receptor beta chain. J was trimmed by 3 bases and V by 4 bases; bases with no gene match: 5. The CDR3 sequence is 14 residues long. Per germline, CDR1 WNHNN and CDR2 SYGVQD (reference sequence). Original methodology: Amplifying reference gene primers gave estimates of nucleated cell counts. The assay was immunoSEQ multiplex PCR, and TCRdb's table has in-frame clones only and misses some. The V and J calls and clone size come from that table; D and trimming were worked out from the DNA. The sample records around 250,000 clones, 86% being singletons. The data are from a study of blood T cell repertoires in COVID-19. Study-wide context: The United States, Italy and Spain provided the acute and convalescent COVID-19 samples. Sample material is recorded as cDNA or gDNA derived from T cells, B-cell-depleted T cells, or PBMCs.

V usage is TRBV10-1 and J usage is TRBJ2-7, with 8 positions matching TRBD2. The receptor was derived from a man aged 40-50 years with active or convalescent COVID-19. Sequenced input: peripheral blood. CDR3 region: CASSGSGTSYEQYF. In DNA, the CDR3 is TGCGCCAGCAGTGGATCCGGGACTAGCTACGAGCAGTACTTC.